These 22 T cell receptor beta chains were all obtained from the same sample, sequenced in a study of neurological immune-mediated disorders (dated by TCRdb to between 2018 and 2021). Libraries were built with 5' RACE. Sequencing relied on an Illumina HiSeq 2500. TCRdb trimmed the raw reads at Q25, called clones with MiXCR and kept productive beta chains. Rows merge per CDR3 protein into single entries with the most common DNA and genes. Across this sample there are 35,000 to 40,000 distinct CDR3 sequences, with approximately 10% seen only once. The ten biggest clones cover less than 5% of the sample. Material: CD4+ T cells from blood. The receptor set was obtained from a woman in her thirties with HTLV-1-associated myelopathy (HAM/TSP).

The chain combines TRBV15 with TRBJ1-1; maybe TRBD1 (5 bases). CDR1 LNHNV and CDR2 YYDKDF come from the germline V gene (reference sequence). The length of the CDR3 is 14 residues. The V end lost 5 bases, the J end lost 1 base, and 11 bases lay between the germline ends. CDR3 DNA sequence: TGTGCCACCAGCCGAGGGGCGAAGAACACTGAAGCTTTCTTT. Its protein product is CATSRGAKNTEAFF.

The chain has TRBV5-6 and TRBJ1-1; D might be TRBD1 (5 bases). Germline CDR1 and CDR2: SGHDT and YYEEEE. The CDR3 is 16 amino acids. Trimming left V 3 bases short and J 6 bases short, with 21 bases between. The DNA for the CDR3 is TGTGCCAGCAGCTCCCGGACGGTTTCACGGGGGGCTGAAGCTTTCTTT. It encodes CASSSRTVSRGAEAFF.

This clonotype was found many times. The rearrangement links TRBV5-1 to TRBJ2-3; tentatively, D is TRBD2 (5 bases). Germline CDR1 SGHRS, CDR2 YFSETQ. CDR3 size: 14 residues. V was clipped by 4 bases and J by 3 bases, with 12 bases between them. The CDR3 loop reads CASSMRVMTDTQYF. CDR3 sequence (DNA): TGCGCCAGCAGCATGAGGGTTATGACAGATACGCAGTATTTT.

This clonotype was detected only a few times. With a much larger clone just one base away, this may be a read error. The V gene is TRBV6-5, the J gene TRBJ2-1, with D possibly matching TRBD1 (7 bases). From germline, CDR1 is MNHEY and CDR2 SVGAGI. There are 13 residues in the CDR3. The germline V and J ends were trimmed by 5 bases and 5 bases, with 10 bases remaining between them. CDR3 sequence reads: CASSGGTDNEQFF. The DNA of the CDR3 is TGTGCCAGCAGTGGGGGGACAGACAATGAGCAGTTCTTC.

This clonotype has ten or more counts. The genes are TRBV6-1 and TRBJ2-7; 10 bases are shared with TRBD1. CDR3 length: 14 residues. CDR1 is MNHNS, CDR2 SASEGT, per germline. With 7 bases clipped from V and 3 bases from J, the junction kept 6 bases outside the gene matches. CDR3 protein: CASKTGTGVYEQYF. Here the CDR3 DNA reads TGTGCCAGCAAAACCGGGACAGGGGTCTACGAGCAGTACTTC.

In this sample, this clonotype turned up many times. This sequence joins TRBV4-1 and TRBJ1-1; 8 bases fit TRBD1. J lost 6 bases, V lost 1 base, and 7 bases had no gene match. This CDR3 is 15 amino acids long. Germline V gives CDR1 MGHRA, CDR2 YSYEKL. CDR3 nucleotides: TGCGCCAGCAGCCAAGGCCTACAGGGGGGCCCTGAAGCTTTCTTT. It yields the protein CASSQGLQGGPEAFF.

In its sample, this clonotype was seen once. A much larger clonotype is one base distant, so this may be a read error. The chain uses TRBV30 and TRBJ2-7, with 8 bases fitting TRBD1. The CDR3 length is 13 residues. Germline V CDR1 and CDR2: GTSNPN, SVGIG (reference sequence). The CDR3 coding sequence is TGTGCCTGGAGTGTGACAGGGGCCTACGAGAAGTACTTC. Encoded protein: CAWSVTGAYEKYF.

The table lists this clonotype with many counts. V and J are TRBV20-1 and TRBJ2-7; TRBD1 matches 9 bases. V shed 5 bases, J shed 5 bases, and the junction held 4 bases outside the gene matches. This CDR3 is 12 amino acids long. Germline V gene lookup returns CDR1 DFQATT and CDR2 SNEGSKA (reference sequence). DNA for the CDR3: TGCAGTGCTCTTCGGACAGGGGACGAGCAGTACTTC. It specifies CSALRTGDEQYF.

The sample holds many counts of this clonotype. The V and J genes are TRBV28 and TRBJ2-7; D may be TRBD1 (6 bases). The CDR3 sequence is 17 residues long. V was shortened by 3 bases and J by 4 bases, with 22 bases between the two germline ends. Germline V gene sequence: CDR1 MDHEN, CDR2 SYDVKM. The CDR3 DNA is TGTGCCAGCAGTTTTCTGGTGGTGTCAGGGGCAGGTTACGAGCAGTACTTC. The encoded protein is CASSFLVVSGAGYEQYF.

This clonotype was found many times. V is TRBV20-1 and J is TRBJ2-7; D possibly uses TRBD1 or TRBD2 (7 bases each). The ends were cut back, 6 bases at V and 6 bases at J, with 18 bases in the middle. Germline V gives CDR1 DFQATT, CDR2 SNEGSKA (reference sequence). CDR3 length: 13 amino acids. For the CDR3, the DNA is TGCAGTGCCAGACAGGGAGGGGCCGGCGAGCAGTACTTC. It yields the protein CSARQGGAGEQYF.

Ten or more counts support this clonotype. The V call is TRBV7-8, the J call TRBJ1-2, with D perhaps TRBD1 (5 bases). V was shortened by 1 base and J by 4 bases, with 19 bases between the two germline ends. The CDR3 runs 17 residues. CDR1 is SGHVS, CDR2 FQNEAQ, per germline. The CDR3 here is CASSLVGVGGRAYGYTF. Written as DNA, the CDR3 is TGTGCCAGCAGCTTAGTCGGGGTCGGTGGCAGGGCCTATGGCTACACCTTC.

This clonotype was observed many times. The gene calls are TRBV20-1 and TRBJ1-5; TRBD1 aligns across 8 bases. CDR3 length: 16 amino acids. The germline V gene has CDR1 DFQATT and CDR2 SNEGSKA (reference sequence). V lost 5 bases, J lost 6 bases, and 15 bases stayed unmatched. The CDR3 DNA reads as TGCAGTGCTCAGCAGGGGGCGGGTATGGTGGGTCAGCCCCAGCATTTT. It translates to CSAQQGAGMVGQPQHF.

This clonotype was counted at least ten times. V gene TRBV7-6 combines with J gene TRBJ2-2; 11 bases are shared with TRBD2. In germline, CDR1 is SGHVS, CDR2 FNYEAQ. V trimming: 5 bases; J trimming: 2 bases; junction bases outside the gene matches: 13. This CDR3 contains 19 residues. The CDR3 spells CASSRTPLAGGGNTGELFF. The CDR3 DNA sequence: TGTGCCAGCAGCCGGACCCCGTTAGCGGGGGGGGGAAACACCGGGGAGCTGTTTTTT.

The chain couples TRBV5-1 to TRBJ1-4, with 9 bases aligning to TRBD1. Germline V gene sequence: CDR1 SGHRS, CDR2 YFSETQ. The V and J ends lost 4 bases and 5 bases, in that order; junction bases with no gene match: 6. The CDR3 is 15 amino acids. CDR3 residues: CASSLGTGRNEKLFF. Here the CDR3 DNA reads TGCGCCAGCAGCCTCGGGACAGGGAGGAATGAAAAACTGTTTTTT. The full variable domain, rest sourced from reference TRBV5-1 and TRBJ1-4, is KAGVTQTPRYLIKTRGQQVTLSCSPISGHRSVSWYQQTPGQGLQFLFEYFSETQRNKGNFPGRFSGRQFSNSRSEMNVSTLELGDSALYLCASSLGTGRNEKLFFGSGTQLSVL.

This clonotype appeared many times. The rearrangement joins TRBV6-6 to TRBJ2-7, with D perhaps matching TRBD1 or TRBD2 (6 bases each). The J call is doubtful: the DNA matches TRBJ2-1 better. The CDR3 contains 13 residues. Germline V lookup: CDR1 MNHNY, CDR2 SVGAGI (reference sequence). The CDR3 DNA sequence: TGTGCCAGCACCAAGCTAACCGGGGGCGAGCAGTTCTTC. Protein: CASTKLTGGEQFF.

This clonotype was counted at least ten times. The CDR3 region is CASSREIRRTDTQYF. The CDR3 nucleotides read TGCGCCAGCAGCCGGGAAATACGGCGCACAGATACGCAGTATTTT. The J gene is TRBJ2-3, the V gene TRBV5-1, with D possibly TRBD2 on 5 matching bases. V lost 4 bases and J 1 base, leaving 13 bases between the germline ends. Germline V gene data show CDR1 as SGHRS and CDR2 as YFSETQ. The CDR3 totals 15 residues.

This clonotype occurred many times. The J gene is TRBJ1-2, the V gene TRBV20-1; D might be TRBD1 (6 bases). The CDR3 is 13 amino acids. V lost 3 bases, J lost 10 bases, and 18 bases lay in between. CDR1 is DFQATT, CDR2 SNEGSKA, per germline (reference sequence). The CDR3: CSASQGRVWNYTF. CDR3 nucleotide sequence: TGCAGTGCTAGTCAGGGGCGGGTGTGGAACTACACCTTC.

To note about this clonotype: At one boundary the junction diverges from the germline segment, which might be a read error. The chain couples TRBV3-1 to TRBJ2-6; 9 positions agree with TRBD1. The germline gives CDR1 LGHDT, CDR2 YNNKEL (reference sequence). The CDR3 runs 18 residues. DNA of the CDR3: TGTGTCAGCAGCCAATGGGACAGGGCCCCCTCTGGGGCCAACATCCTGACTTTC. Amino acid sequence: CVSSQWDRAPSGANILTF.

The chain recombines TRBV29-1 with TRBJ2-2; TRBD2 matches 7 bases. This CDR3 spans 15 amino acids. CDR1 and CDR2 from the germline V gene are SQVTM and ANQGSEA. V lost 6 bases, J lost 3 bases, and 10 bases stayed unmatched. The CDR3 is CSVILAVSYTGELFF. CDR3 nucleotides: TGCAGCGTCATTCTAGCGGTGTCATACACCGGGGAGCTGTTTTTT.

This clonotype came up many times. The rearrangement uses TRBV20-1 and TRBJ1-6, with D possibly being TRBD1 (6 bases). V lost 6 bases and J 7 bases, leaving 16 bases between the germline ends. Germline CDR1 reads DFQATT; CDR2 reads SNEGSKA (reference sequence). CDR3 size: 14 residues. CDR3 loop: CSAADSDTNSPLHF. In DNA form, the CDR3 reads TGCAGTGCGGCGGACAGTGACACGAATTCACCCCTCCACTTT.

This clonotype was recorded many times. The chain has TRBV5-1 and TRBJ2-7; 9 nucleotides align to TRBD1. The ends lost 3 bases at V and 0 bases at J; junction bases unmatched: 10. Germline lookup yields CDR1 SGHRS and CDR2 YFSETQ. The CDR3 runs 17 residues. CDR3 in DNA: TGCGCCAGCAGCTCCTACAGACAGGGGGGTAACTCCTACGAGCAGTACTTC. It encodes CASSSYRQGGNSYEQYF.

This clonotype was observed many times. The chain's CDR3 is CAISVGAGNNSPLHF. The CDR3 DNA is TGTGCCATCAGTGTCGGGGCAGGGAATAATTCACCCCTCCACTTT. The chain uses TRBV10-3 and TRBJ1-6, with D tentatively TRBD1 (5 bases). This CDR3 is 15 amino acids long. Germline assignment: CDR1 ENHRY and CDR2 SYGVKD. Deletions cut 4 bases from V and 5 bases from J, with 12 bases between.